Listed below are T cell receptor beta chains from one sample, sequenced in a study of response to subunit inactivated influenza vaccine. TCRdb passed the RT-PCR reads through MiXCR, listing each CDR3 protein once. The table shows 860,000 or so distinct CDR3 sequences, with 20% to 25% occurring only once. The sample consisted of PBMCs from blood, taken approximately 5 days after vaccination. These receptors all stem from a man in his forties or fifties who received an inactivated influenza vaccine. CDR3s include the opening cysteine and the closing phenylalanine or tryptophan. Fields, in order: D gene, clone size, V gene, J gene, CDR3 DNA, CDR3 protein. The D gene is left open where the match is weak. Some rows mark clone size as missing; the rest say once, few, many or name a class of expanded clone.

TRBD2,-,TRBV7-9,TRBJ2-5,TGTGCCAGCAGCCTAGACAGCGGGAGGGGCGAGACCCAGTACTTC,CASSLDSGRGETQYF
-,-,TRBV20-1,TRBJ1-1,TGCAGTGCTAGAGAGGGGGAACCTGAAGCTTTCTTT,CSAREGEPEAFF
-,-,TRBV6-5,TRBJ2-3,TGTGCCAGCAGTTACTCGGACGGCAACACAGATACGCAGTATTTT,CASSYSDGNTDTQYF
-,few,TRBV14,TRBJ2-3,TGTGCCAGCAGTCAGCTTCCCCCTCCTAATACGCAGTATTTT,CASSQLPPPNTQYF
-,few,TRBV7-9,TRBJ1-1,TGTGCCAGCAGCGTCCAAATGGGAGTGAACACTGAAGCTTTCTTT,CASSVQMGVNTEAFF
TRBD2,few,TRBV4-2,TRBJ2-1,TGTGCCAGCAGCCAAGGTCCGGGAGGGCCCTATGAGCAGTTCTTC,CASSQGPGGPYEQFF
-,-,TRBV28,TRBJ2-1,TGTGCCAGCACCCTCGCGGGGGCCGAGCCCAATGAGCAGTTCTTC,CASTLAGAEPNEQFF
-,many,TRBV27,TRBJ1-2,TGTGCCAGCAGAGAAGCAGGGATTTACTATGGCTACACCTTC,CASREAGIYYGYTF
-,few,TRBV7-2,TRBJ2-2,TGTGCCAGCAGCTTAGGCAGGGTAAACACCGGGGAGCTGTTTTTT,CASSLGRVNTGELFF
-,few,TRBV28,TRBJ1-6,TGTGCCAGCAGTTTAACCGGGGCCAATTCACCCCTCCACTTT,CASSLTGANSPLHF
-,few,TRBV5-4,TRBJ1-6,TGTGCCAGCAGCCCTAAGACCTCCTATAATTCACCCCTCCACTTT,CASSPKTSYNSPLHF
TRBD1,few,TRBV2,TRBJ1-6,TGTGCCAGCAGTCGGGACAGGGGGGATTCACCCCTCCACTTT,CASSRDRGDSPLHF
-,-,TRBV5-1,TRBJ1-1,TGCGCCAGCAGCACCGGACAGTTCGAAGCTTTCTTT,CASSTGQFEAFF
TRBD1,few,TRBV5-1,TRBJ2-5,TGCGCCAGCAGGTTTGGACAGGGTGAAGAGACCCAGTACTTC,CASRFGQGEETQYF
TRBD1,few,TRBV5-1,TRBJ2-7,TGCGCCAGCAGCCACGGGACAGCGTCCTACGAGCAGTACTTC,CASSHGTASYEQYF
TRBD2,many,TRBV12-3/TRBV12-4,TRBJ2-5,TGTGCCAGCAGTGCCGGGACTAGCGATAGGGAGACCCAGTACTTC,CASSAGTSDRETQYF
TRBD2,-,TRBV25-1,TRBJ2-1,TGTGCCAGCAGGACCGGGACTAGCGGGAGTAGCAATGAGCAGTTCTTC,CASRTGTSGSSNEQFF
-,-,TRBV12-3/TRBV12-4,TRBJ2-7,TGTGCCAGCAGGGTGGGGGGCAGTAGCTCCTACGAGCAGTACTTC,CASRVGGSSSYEQYF
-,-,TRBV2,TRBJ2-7,TGTGCCAGCAGCCCCGCCGACAGGTACGAGCAGTACTTC,CASSPADRYEQYF
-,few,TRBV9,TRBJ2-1,TGTGCCAGCAGCGTAGGAGGGGGTGTCTCCAATGAGCAGTTCTTC,CASSVGGGVSNEQFF
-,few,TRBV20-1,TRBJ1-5,TGCAGTGGGCTGGGGCCGGATCAGCCCCAGCATTTT,CSGLGPDQPQHF
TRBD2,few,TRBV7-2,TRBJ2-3,TGTGCCAGCAGCTTAGCCGGGACTAGCGGAAGCACAGATACGCAGTATTTT,CASSLAGTSGSTDTQYF
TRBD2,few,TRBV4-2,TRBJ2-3,TGTGCCAGCAGCCAAGGTCGGGACTACCTCCCAATGAGGCAGTATTTT,CASSQGRDYLPMRQYF
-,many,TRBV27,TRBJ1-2,TGTGCCAGCAGTTTAAAGCCAGTCCTCTATGGCTACACCTTC,CASSLKPVLYGYTF